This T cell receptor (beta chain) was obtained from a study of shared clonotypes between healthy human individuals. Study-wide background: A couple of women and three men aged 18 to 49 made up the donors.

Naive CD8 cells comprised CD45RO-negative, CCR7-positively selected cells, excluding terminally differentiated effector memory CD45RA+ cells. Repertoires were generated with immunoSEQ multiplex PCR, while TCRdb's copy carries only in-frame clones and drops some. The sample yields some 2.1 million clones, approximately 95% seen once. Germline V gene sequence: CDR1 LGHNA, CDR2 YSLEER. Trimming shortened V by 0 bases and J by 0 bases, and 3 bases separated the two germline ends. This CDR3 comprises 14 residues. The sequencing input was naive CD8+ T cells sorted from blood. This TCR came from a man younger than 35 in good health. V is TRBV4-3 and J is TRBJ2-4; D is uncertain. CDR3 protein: CASSQDSAKNIQYF. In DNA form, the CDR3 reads TGCGCCAGCAGCCAAGATTCAGCCAAAAACATTCAGTACTTC.